The following is a T cell receptor (beta chain) sequence with its context. Its specificity is not known. In TCRdb, the 5' RACE reads were re-called with MiXCR into one record per CDR3 protein. The sample lists hundreds of thousands of distinct CDR3 sequences, roughly 15% occurring once. The sample is drawn from a study of T-cell memory formation after mild COVID-19. Overall study results and limits: Clones from the second wave (peaking day 37) had unconfirmed SARS-CoV-2 specificity. Balance between CD4 and CD8 was seen in clones contracting day 15 to 85, and a CD4+ lean was seen in later expanders.

CDR1 DFQATT and CDR2 SNEGSKA come from the germline V gene (reference sequence). The ends lost 6 bases at V and 13 bases at J; junction bases unmatched: 13. The CDR3 totals 14 residues. The sample consisted of PBMCs or a T cell subset sorted from them (not recorded which). V is TRBV20-1 and J is TRBJ2-1; 12 positions match TRBD2. This receptor was obtained from a man aged 18-30 years who had mild COVID-19 (a few samples of this study predate the infection). Cell type and time point are not known. The CDR3 here is CSAAGLAGTRPQFF. CDR3 DNA: TGCAGTGCCGCCGGACTAGCGGGGACTAGGCCTCAGTTCTTC.